One sample yielded the 15 T cell receptor beta chains listed below, sequenced in a study of blood T cell repertoires in COVID-19. Produced via immunoSEQ multiplex PCR; TCRdb's table is partial and in-frame only. The sample records 90,000 to 130,000 clones, around nine tenths being singletons. Source material: peripheral blood. The receptors derive from a man aged 35 to 55 with acute or convalescent COVID-19.

The chain joins TRBV5-1 to TRBJ1-1; no reliable D call. The CDR3 loop spans 14 amino acids. CDR1 is SGHRS and CDR2 is YFSETQ in the germline V gene. V dropped 5 bases and J dropped 1 base, with 12 bases sitting between them. The CDR3 spells CASRPIAGNTEAFF. Written as DNA, the CDR3 is TGCGCCAGCAGACCTATAGCCGGGAACACTGAAGCTTTCTTT.

The count of this clone is one. This rearrangement joins TRBV7-6 to TRBJ2-1; 10 nucleotides line up with TRBD2. The CDR3 is 17 amino acids. Germline CDR1 reads SGHVS; CDR2 reads FNYEAQ. The trim removed 3 bases at V and 0 bases at J, leaving 5 bases unmatched. CDR3 sequence: CASSFVASGSSYNEQFF. In DNA, the CDR3 is TGTGCCAGCAGCTTTGTCGCTAGCGGGAGCTCCTACAATGAGCAGTTCTTC.

The V call is TRBV7-9, the J call TRBJ2-5; TRBD1 agrees at 9 bases. CDR1 is SEHNR and CDR2 is FQNEAQ in the germline V gene (reference sequence). The CDR3 is 15 residues long. V dropped 1 base and J dropped 5; count of bases not matched to a gene: 5. Here the CDR3 reads CASSLGDRDGETQYF. The DNA for the CDR3 is TGTGCCAGCAGCTTAGGGGACAGGGACGGCGAGACCCAGTACTTC.

This chain uses TRBV30 with TRBJ1-2; D perhaps matches TRBD1 (6 bases). The CDR3 sequence is 13 residues long. The V end lost 5 bases, the J end lost 2 bases, and 12 bases lay between the germline ends. Germline V gene lookup returns CDR1 GTSNPN and CDR2 SVGIG (reference sequence). The CDR3 bases are TGTGCCTGGGTACCAGGGGAAAACTATGGCTACACCTTC. It is translated as CAWVPGENYGYTF.

This clone was picked up one time. The CDR3 region is CASSEQVVGYEQYF. The CDR3 bases are TGTGCCAGTAGTGAACAGGTAGTGGGGTACGAGCAGTACTTC. The V call is TRBV19, the J call TRBJ2-7; D may be TRBD1 (5 bases). CDR1 LNHDA and CDR2 SQIVND come from the germline V gene (reference sequence). This CDR3 is 14 amino acids long. Trimming removed 5 bases from V and 4 bases from J, with 15 bases in between. The variable domain in full, completed from reference TRBV19 and TRBJ2-7, reads DGGITQSPKYLFRKEGQNVTLSCEQNLNHDAMYWYRQDPGQGLRLIYYSQIVNDFQKGDIAEGYSVSREKKESFPLTVTSAQKNPTAFYLCASSEQVVGYEQYFGPGTRLTVT.

The V and J genes are TRBV7-9 and TRBJ1-6, with TRBD1 identical over 8 bases. Germline V gene data show CDR1 as SEHNR and CDR2 as FQNEAQ (reference sequence). V lost 5 bases to trimming and J lost 7 bases; unmatched junction nucleotides: 4. This CDR3 region has 14 residues. The CDR3 loop is CASSHRTGNSPLHF. The CDR3 region has the DNA TGTGCCAGCAGCCATCGGACAGGGAATTCACCCCTCCACTTT.

The rearrangement links TRBV2 to TRBJ2-5, with D tentatively TRBD1 (5 bases). In germline, CDR1 is SNHLY, CDR2 FYNNEI. CDR3 length: 17 amino acids. Trimming stripped 2 bases from V and 5 bases from J, with 21 bases between. CDR3 sequence: CASSEITMGREGETQYF. In DNA form, the CDR3 reads TGTGCCAGCAGTGAAATCACCATGGGCAGGGAAGGCGAGACCCAGTACTTC.

V and J are TRBV3-1 (or the pseudogene TRBV3-2) and TRBJ2-2; 8 nucleotides align to TRBD1. V dropped 4 bases and J dropped 4; count of bases not matched to a gene: 8. Germline lookup yields CDR1 LGHDT and CDR2 YNNKEL (reference sequence). There are 16 residues in the CDR3. Here the CDR3 DNA reads TGTGCCAGCAGCCTCCGACAGGGGCACGGCACCGGGGAGCTGTTTTTT. Translated: CASSLRQGHGTGELFF.

CDR3 nucleotides: TGTGCCTGGACCGGGACACATTTCTACAATGAGCAGTTCTTC. It codes for CAWTGTHFYNEQFF. The gene calls are TRBV30 and TRBJ2-1, with D possibly TRBD1 on 6 matching bases. Germline values: CDR1 GTSNPN, CDR2 SVGIG (reference sequence). The CDR3 spans 14 residues. V gave up 4 bases and J gave up 3 bases, with 13 bases separating them.

The chain employs TRBV6-5 and TRBJ1-4, with a tentative D call TRBD1 (5 bases). V was clipped by 6 bases and J by 11 bases, with 19 bases between them. The CDR3 is made up of 14 amino acids. The germline CDR1 and CDR2 sequences are MNHEY and SVGAGI. In DNA, the CDR3 is TGTGCCAGCAGCCTCGGGACCACCGGAGGGAAACTGTTTTTT. Amino acid sequence: CASSLGTTGGKLFF.

The rearrangement joins TRBV11-2 to TRBJ2-5; D gene unclear. Germline V gene data show CDR1 as SGHAT and CDR2 as FQNNGV. CDR3 length: 13 amino acids. V was shortened by 5 bases and J by 1 base, with 8 bases between the two germline ends. For the CDR3, the DNA is TGTGCCAGCAGCCCATCGAGCCAAGAGACCCAGTACTTC. Its protein is CASSPSSQETQYF.

CDR3 DNA sequence: TGTGCCTGGAAAGTGGAGGGGAGGAATACTGAAGCTTTCTTT. Protein: CAWKVEGRNTEAFF. This chain joins TRBV30 and TRBJ1-1, with D maybe TRBD1 (5 bases). The V end was cut by 4 bases, the J end by 5 bases, with 17 bases between. The CDR3 is 14 residues long. CDR1 and CDR2 from the germline V gene are GTSNPN and SVGIG (reference sequence).

The genes are TRBV5-1 and TRBJ2-7; tentatively, D is TRBD2 (6 bases). This CDR3 has 15 residues. Germline CDR1 is SGHRS and CDR2 is YFSETQ. V gave up 0 bases and J gave up 2 bases, with 12 bases separating them. CDR3 sequence: CASSLEGGRPYEQYF. In DNA, the CDR3 is TGCGCCAGCAGCTTGGAAGGAGGGAGGCCCTACGAGCAGTACTTC.

This clone was counted only a few times. This sequence joins TRBV19 and TRBJ1-2, with D perhaps matching TRBD1 (5 bases). Germline CDR1 is LNHDA and CDR2 is SQIVND (reference sequence). The CDR3 runs to 16 residues. The germline V and J ends were trimmed by 6 bases and 0 bases, with 17 bases remaining between them. CDR3 bases: TGTGCCAGTAGGACAGTAAGTCACTCATCTAACTATGGCTACACCTTC. Translating gives CASRTVSHSSNYGYTF.

V and J are TRBV10-3 and TRBJ2-7; TRBD2 aligns across 8 bases. The ends lost 10 bases at V and 4 bases at J; junction bases unmatched: 24. Germline assignment: CDR1 ENHRY and CDR2 SYGVKD. The CDR3 has 18 residues. This CDR3 is CATPSGTSVWMTLYEQYF. Here the CDR3 DNA reads TGTGCCACCCCCTCCGGGACTAGTGTTTGGATGACCTTATACGAGCAGTACTTC.